This entry features one TCR beta chain sequence. What it binds is unknown. This sample was taken from a study of shared clonotypes between healthy human individuals. General study results and limits: Sequencing depth was a factor that was expected to affect clonotype sharing among donors. Limitation of the genetic and exposure-history diversity represented came from the few donors.

Naive CD8 cells lacked CD45RO, underwent positive selection for CCR7 and left out terminally differentiated effector memory CD45RA+ cells. CDR1 and CDR2 (germline): SGHAT, FQNNGV. The CDR3 is 16 residues long. V shed 1 base and J shed 5 bases, with 15 bases lying between them. Replicate PCRs run on sorted subsets employed 200 ng DNA, about 27,000 T cell genomes. Per the original methods: Sequence data from immunoSEQ were junction-only and lacked quality scores; consequently, filtering differed. The assay was immunoSEQ multiplex PCR, and TCRdb's table has in-frame clones only and misses some. V, J and clone size reflect that table, while D and trimming were determined from the DNA. In the table there are about 2.2 million clones, over 85% of which are singletons.

Sequenced input: naive CD8+ T cells from PBMCs. V and J are TRBV11-2 and TRBJ2-1, with a possible D match to TRBD1 (5 bases). The source of this sequence is a young man in good health. Some clones in this sample may be carry-over from other donors' samples. The CDR3 DNA follows: TGTGCCAGCAGCTTAGGGTCCTCATACAGGAACAATGAGCAGTTCTTC. The encoded protein is CASSLGSSYRNNEQFF.